This T cell receptor (beta chain) was recovered during a study of response to subunit inactivated influenza vaccine (dated by TCRdb to 2016 to 2019). A note on the overall study: Deep quantitative profiling of the T cell receptor repertoire was used in the study to follow responses to a trivalent subunit inactivated influenza vaccine. What the authors observed across the whole study: It was suggested by the authors that each seasonal influenza vaccination may recruit only a limited number of new T cells.

Counted from cysteine to phenylalanine, this CDR3 has 15 amino acids. The sequence is cut down to CDR3 DNA, 45 bases in frame from base 1. Trimming accounts for 6 bases at V and 5 bases at J, while the number of junction bases matched to no gene is 8. To note about this clonotype: This clone's antigen is unknown. The sample holds no much larger clone one base away, and base qualities are not on file.

To prepare the library, RT-PCR was applied. Sequencing relied on an Illumina HiSeq 2500. Through fastp at Q25 and MiXCR, TCRdb rebuilt clones from the public reads, retaining in-frame beta chains. Entries are consolidated by CDR3 protein sequence, retaining the most common genes and DNA. This sample holds roughly 780,000 distinct CDR3 sequences; approximately 18% were observed only once. The ten largest account for roughly a tenth of the sample. The sample was PBMCs from blood, taken 5 days after vaccination. The receptor was derived from a middle-aged man who received an inactivated influenza vaccine. Donor details come from another sample of the same person, matched by shared clones. The V gene is TRBV12-3 or TRBV12-4 and the J gene is TRBJ2-1, and 9 junction bases match TRBD2. For the CDR3, the sequence is CASSPIAGVHNEQFF. The DNA is as follows: TGTGCCAGCAGCCCCATAGCGGGGGTTCACAATGAGCAGTTCTTC.